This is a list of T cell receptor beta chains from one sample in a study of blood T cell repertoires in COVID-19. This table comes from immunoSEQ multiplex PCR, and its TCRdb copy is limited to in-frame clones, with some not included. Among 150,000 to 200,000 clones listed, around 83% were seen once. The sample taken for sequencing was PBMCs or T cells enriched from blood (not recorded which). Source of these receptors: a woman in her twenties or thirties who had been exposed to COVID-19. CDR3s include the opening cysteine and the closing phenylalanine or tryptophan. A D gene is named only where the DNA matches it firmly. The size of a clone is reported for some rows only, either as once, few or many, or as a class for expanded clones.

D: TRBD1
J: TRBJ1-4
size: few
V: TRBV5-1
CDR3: CASSTSGTGGEKLFF
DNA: TGCGCCAGCAGCACCTCAGGGACAGGTGGGGAAAAACTGTTTTTT

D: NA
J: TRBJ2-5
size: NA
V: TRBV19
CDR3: CASSISTLETQYF
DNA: TGTGCCAGTAGTATATCGACACTTGAGACCCAGTACTTC

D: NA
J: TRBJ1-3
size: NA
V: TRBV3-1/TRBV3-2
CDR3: CASSQDSSRSGTIYF
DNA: TGTGCCAGCAGCCAAGACTCCTCTAGGAGTGGCACCATATATTTT

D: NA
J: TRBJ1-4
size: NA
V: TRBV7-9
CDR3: CASSLNPAGQGDEKLFF
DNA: TGTGCCAGCAGCTTAAACCCCGCGGGGCAGGGAGATGAAAAACTGTTTTTT

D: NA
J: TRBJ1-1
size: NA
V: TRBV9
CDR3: CASSPRRENTEAFF
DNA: TGTGCCAGCAGCCCCCGGAGGGAAAACACTGAAGCTTTCTTT

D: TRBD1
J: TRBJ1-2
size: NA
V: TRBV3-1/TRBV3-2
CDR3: CASSQSNRGDGYTF
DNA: TGTGCCAGCAGCCAATCTAACAGGGGGGATGGCTACACCTTC

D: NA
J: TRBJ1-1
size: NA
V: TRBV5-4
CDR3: CASSLVLTQIPNTEAFF
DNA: TGTGCCAGCAGCCTGGTGTTGACTCAAATCCCGAACACTGAAGCTTTCTTT

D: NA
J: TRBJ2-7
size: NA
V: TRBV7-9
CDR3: CASSPPEDEQYF
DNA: TGTGCCAGCAGCCCGCCAGAGGACGAGCAGTACTTC

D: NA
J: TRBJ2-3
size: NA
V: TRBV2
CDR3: CASSTRTTTDTQYF
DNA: TGTGCCAGCAGTACTCGGACTACCACAGATACGCAGTATTTT

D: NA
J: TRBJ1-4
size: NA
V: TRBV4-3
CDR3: CASSQDLPATNEKLFF
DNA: TGCGCCAGCAGCCAAGATCTCCCCGCAACTAATGAAAAACTGTTTTTT

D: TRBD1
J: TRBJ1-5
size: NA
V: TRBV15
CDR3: CATSQPPGQGGYSNQPQHF
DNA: TGTGCCACCAGCCAACCCCCCGGACAGGGAGGGTATAGCAATCAGCCCCAGCATTTT

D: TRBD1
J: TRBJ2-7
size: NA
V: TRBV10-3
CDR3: CAISESGQGSYEQYF
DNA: TGTGCCATCAGTGAGTCGGGACAGGGGTCCTACGAGCAGTACTTC

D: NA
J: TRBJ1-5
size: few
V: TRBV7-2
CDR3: CASSLDAGKWPQHF
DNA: TGTGCCAGCAGCTTAGATGCAGGCAAATGGCCCCAGCATTTT

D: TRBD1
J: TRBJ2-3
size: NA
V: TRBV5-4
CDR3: CASSSPGQTITDTQYF
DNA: TGTGCCAGCAGCTCTCCGGGACAGACAATCACAGATACGCAGTATTTT

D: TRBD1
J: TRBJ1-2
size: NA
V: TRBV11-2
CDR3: CASSLGQGAYGYTF
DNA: TGTGCCAGCAGCTTAGGACAGGGGGCCTATGGCTACACCTTC

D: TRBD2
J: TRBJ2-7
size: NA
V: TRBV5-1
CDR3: CASSLAKPSGGPRTYEQYF
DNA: TGCGCCAGCAGCTTGGCCAAACCCAGCGGGGGGCCCCGCACCTACGAGCAGTACTTC

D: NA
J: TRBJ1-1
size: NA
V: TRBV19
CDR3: CASSGRGRGAPEAFF
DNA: TGTGCCAGTAGTGGTCGAGGGAGGGGCGCGCCTGAAGCTTTCTTT

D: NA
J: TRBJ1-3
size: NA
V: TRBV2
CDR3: CASGLSGNTIYF
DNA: TGTGCCAGTGGCCTCTCTGGAAACACCATATATTTT

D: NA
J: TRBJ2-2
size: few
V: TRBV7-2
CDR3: CASSSVDRNTGELFF
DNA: TGTGCCAGCAGCTCCGTGGACAGGAACACCGGGGAGCTGTTTTTT

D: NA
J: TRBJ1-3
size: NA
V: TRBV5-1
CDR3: CASSLDGAPGNTIYF
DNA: TGCGCCAGCAGCTTGGATGGGGCGCCAGGAAACACCATATATTTT

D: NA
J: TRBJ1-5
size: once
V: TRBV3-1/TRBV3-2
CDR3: CASSQGGSQPQHF
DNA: TGTGCCAGCAGCCAAGGAGGGTCTCAGCCCCAGCATTTT

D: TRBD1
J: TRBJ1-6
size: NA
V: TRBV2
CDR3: CASGRTGYNSPLHF
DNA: TGTGCCAGCGGGAGGACAGGTTATAATTCACCCCTCCACTTT

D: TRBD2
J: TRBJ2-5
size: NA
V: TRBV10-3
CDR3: CAISDPAGPEETQYF
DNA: TGTGCCATCAGTGACCCAGCGGGGCCGGAAGAGACCCAGTACTTC

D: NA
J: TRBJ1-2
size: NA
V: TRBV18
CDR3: CASQTDSLYGYTF
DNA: TGTGCCAGCCAAACCGACAGCCTCTATGGCTACACCTTC

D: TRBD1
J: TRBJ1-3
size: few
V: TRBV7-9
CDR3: CASSFGQGAGNTIYF
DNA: TGTGCCAGCAGCTTCGGACAGGGGGCCGGCAACACCATATATTTT